Below, one T cell receptor (beta chain) is given with its context. Its antigen remains unknown. The sample is drawn from a study of long-term antiretroviral therapy in people with HIV. Regarding the study as a whole: Within the repertoire, clones expanded before ART were dominant at all time points. Collection of the blood took place between about 2003 and 2018. The ART regimens in use then may have been less effective than current ones. HIV repertoires covered narrower CDR3 length ranges than controls did.

J was trimmed by 8 bases and V by 4 bases; bases with no gene match: 6. Germline CDR1 is SNHLY and CDR2 is FYNNEI. This CDR3 spans 13 amino acids. Survey level was the resolution at which the v3.0 immunoSEQ assay ran. Clones were read by immunoSEQ multiplex PCR, and TCRdb kept only the in-frame ones, dropping some. The sample has about 20,000 clones, more than 70% seen once. All donors provided no fewer than one pre-ART and no fewer than two post-ART PBMC samples. The material sequenced was unsorted PBMCs, taken 2.6 years after starting antiretroviral therapy. The receptor was isolated from a woman aged 50 to 60 with HIV. V gene TRBV2 combines with J gene TRBJ2-3, with 7 positions matching TRBD1. The CDR3, as DNA: TGTGCCAGCAGTGTCAGACAGGGTTTTACGCAGTATTTT. Amino acid sequence: CASSVRQGFTQYF.